What follows describes a single TCR beta chain. Its antigen is unknown. The PCR employed 60 Vbeta primers together with 13 Jbeta primers. Only in-frame clones appear in the TCRdb table, and some are missing; sequencing was by immunoSEQ multiplex PCR. The sample shows hundreds of thousands of clones, around 79% of them seen only once. The germline gives CDR1 GTSNPN, CDR2 SVGIG (reference sequence). The CDR3 consists of 17 residues. The V gene end was trimmed by 1 base and the J gene end by 5 bases; junction bases not matched to a gene: 10. This record belongs to a study of cytomegalovirus exposure and HLA in healthy donors. The donors gave bone marrow, and they were healthy. Study-wide results and caveats: TCR beta V- and J-gene trimming, according to a later analysis, was linked to a missense DCLRE1C variant.

The chain has TRBV30 and TRBJ2-3; 12 nucleotides agree with TRBD2. What was sequenced was PBMCs. This receptor was identified in a male donor in good health and CMV-seronegative. The CDR3 coding sequence is TGTGCCTGGAGTGGTACACTAGCGGGAGGAACCCGAGATACGCAGTATTTT. This encodes CAWSGTLAGGTRDTQYF.